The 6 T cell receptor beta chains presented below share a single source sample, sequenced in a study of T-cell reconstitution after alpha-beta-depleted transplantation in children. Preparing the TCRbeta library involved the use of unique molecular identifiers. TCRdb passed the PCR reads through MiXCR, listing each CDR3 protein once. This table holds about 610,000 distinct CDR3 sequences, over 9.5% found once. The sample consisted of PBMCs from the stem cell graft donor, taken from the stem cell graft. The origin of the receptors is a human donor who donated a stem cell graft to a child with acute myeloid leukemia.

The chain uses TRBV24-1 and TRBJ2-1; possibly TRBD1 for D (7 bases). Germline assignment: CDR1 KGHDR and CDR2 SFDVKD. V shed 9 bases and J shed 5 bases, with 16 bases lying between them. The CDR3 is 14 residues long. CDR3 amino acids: CATSRGDRNNEQFF. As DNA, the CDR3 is TGTGCCACCTCGAGGGGGGACAGAAACAATGAGCAGTTCTTC.

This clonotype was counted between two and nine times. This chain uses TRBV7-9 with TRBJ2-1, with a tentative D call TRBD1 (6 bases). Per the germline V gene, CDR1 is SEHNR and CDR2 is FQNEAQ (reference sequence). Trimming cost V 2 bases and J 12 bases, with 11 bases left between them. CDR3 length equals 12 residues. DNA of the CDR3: TGTGCCAGCAGCTTACTTGGGGGCCCGCAGTTCTTC. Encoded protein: CASSLLGGPQFF.

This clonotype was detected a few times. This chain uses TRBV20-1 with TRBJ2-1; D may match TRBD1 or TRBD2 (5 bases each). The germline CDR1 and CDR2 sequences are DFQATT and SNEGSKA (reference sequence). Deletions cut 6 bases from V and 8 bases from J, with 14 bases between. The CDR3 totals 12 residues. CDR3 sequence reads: CSAGGRGDEQFF. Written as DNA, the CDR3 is TGCAGTGCGGGCGGCAGAGGGGATGAGCAGTTCTTC.

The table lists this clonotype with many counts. The CDR3 sequence: CASSRLPNTGELFF. As DNA, the CDR3 is TGTGCCAGCAGCAGACTACCGAACACCGGGGAGCTGTTTTTT. V gene TRBV2 combines with J gene TRBJ2-2; tentative D call: TRBD2 (5 bases). Trimming took 6 bases from V and 0 from J, leaving 8 bases between them. CDR1 is SNHLY and CDR2 is FYNNEI in the germline V gene. The CDR3 extends over 14 amino acids.

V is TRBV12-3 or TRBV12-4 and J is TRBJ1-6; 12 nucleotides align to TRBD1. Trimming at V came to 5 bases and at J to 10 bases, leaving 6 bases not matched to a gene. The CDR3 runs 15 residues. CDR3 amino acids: CASSPGQGAGSPLHF. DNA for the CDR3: TGTGCCAGCAGTCCGGGACAGGGGGCGGGCTCACCCCTCCACTTT.

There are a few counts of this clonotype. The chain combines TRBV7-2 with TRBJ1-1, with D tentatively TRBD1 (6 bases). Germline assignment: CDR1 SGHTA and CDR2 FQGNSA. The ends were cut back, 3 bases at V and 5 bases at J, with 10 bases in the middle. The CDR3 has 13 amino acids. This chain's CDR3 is CASSFSQGTEAFF. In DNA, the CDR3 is TGTGCCAGCAGCTTCTCACAGGGAACTGAAGCTTTCTTT.